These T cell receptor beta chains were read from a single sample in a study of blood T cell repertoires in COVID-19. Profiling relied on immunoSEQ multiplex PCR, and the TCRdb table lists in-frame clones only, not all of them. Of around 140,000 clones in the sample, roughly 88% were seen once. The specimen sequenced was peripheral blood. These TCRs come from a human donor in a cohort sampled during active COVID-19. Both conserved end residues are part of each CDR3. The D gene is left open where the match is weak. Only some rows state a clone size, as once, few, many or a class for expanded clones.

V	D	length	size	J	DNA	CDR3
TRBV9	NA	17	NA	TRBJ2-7	TGTGCCAGCAGCGGGAGTGTAACTGGGGGCGGATCGTACGAGCAGTACTTC	CASSGSVTGGGSYEQYF
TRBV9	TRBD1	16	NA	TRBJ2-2	TGTGCCAGCAGCGTAGCCCCGGGACAGGGCATCGGGGAGCTGTTTTTT	CASSVAPGQGIGELFF
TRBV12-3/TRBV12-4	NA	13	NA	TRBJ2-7	TGTGCCAGCAGTTTGCGGCGAAGATACGAGCAGTACTTC	CASSLRRRYEQYF
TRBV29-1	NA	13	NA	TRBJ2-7	TGCAGCGTGGAACAGGGAGGGCTCTACGAGCAGTACTTC	CSVEQGGLYEQYF
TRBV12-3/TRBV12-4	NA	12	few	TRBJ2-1	TGTGCCAGCAGTTTCGACCGCAGGGTGCAGTTCTTC	CASSFDRRVQFF
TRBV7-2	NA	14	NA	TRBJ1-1	TGTGCCAGCAGCGGGAACAGGGTTTCAACTGAAGCTTTCTTT	CASSGNRVSTEAFF
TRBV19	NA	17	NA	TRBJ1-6	TGTGCCAGTAGTATCGGCGCCAGGGTTTTCTATAATTCACCCCTCCACTTT	CASSIGARVFYNSPLHF
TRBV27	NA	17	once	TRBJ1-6	TGTGCCAGCAGTTCGTTGGCGGGACGCTCCTATAATTCACCCCTCCACTTT	CASSSLAGRSYNSPLHF
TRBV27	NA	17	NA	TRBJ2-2	TGTGCCAGCAGTTTATTTATCGGGGGGCACGGCACCGGGGAGCTGTTTTTT	CASSLFIGGHGTGELFF
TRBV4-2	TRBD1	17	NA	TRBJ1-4	TGTGCCAGCAGCCCAGCGGGGACAGGGGCAACTAATGAAAAACTGTTTTTT	CASSPAGTGATNEKLFF
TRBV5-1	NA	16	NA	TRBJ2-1	TGCGCCAGCAGCTTGGAGGGACACGTTATGGGCAATGAGCAGTTCTTC	CASSLEGHVMGNEQFF
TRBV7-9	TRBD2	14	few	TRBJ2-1	TGTGCCAGCGCTCGGCTAGCGGGCCACAATGAGCAGTTCTTC	CASARLAGHNEQFF
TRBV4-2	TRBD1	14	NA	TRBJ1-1	TGTGCCAGCAGCCAACCAGACAGGGGCGCTGAAGCTTTCTTT	CASSQPDRGAEAFF
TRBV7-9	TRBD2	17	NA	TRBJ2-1	TGTGCCAGCAGCTTGGTGACTAGCGGGCACGGGAGGGATGAGCAGTTCTTC	CASSLVTSGHGRDEQFF
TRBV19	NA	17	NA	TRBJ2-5	TGTGCCAGTAGCGGGGTGGACAGCAGTTTGTACCAAGAGACCCAGTACTTC	CASSGVDSSLYQETQYF
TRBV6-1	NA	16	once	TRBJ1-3	TGTGCCAGCAGTGAGTCGGGACTCAACTCTGGAAACACCATATATTTT	CASSESGLNSGNTIYF
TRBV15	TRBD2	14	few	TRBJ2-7	TGTGCCACCGGAACTAGCGGCAACTCCTACGAGCAGTACTTC	CATGTSGNSYEQYF
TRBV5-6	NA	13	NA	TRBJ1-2	TGTGCCAGCCGAATGACAGGAAACTATGGCTACACCTTC	CASRMTGNYGYTF
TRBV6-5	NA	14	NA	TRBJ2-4	TGTGCCAGCAGGGGAGGGACAGGAAAAAACATTCAGTACTTC	CASRGGTGKNIQYF
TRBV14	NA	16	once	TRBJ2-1	TGTGCCAGCAGCCAACAGTTAACTAGGACGTTTAATGAGCAGTTCTTC	CASSQQLTRTFNEQFF
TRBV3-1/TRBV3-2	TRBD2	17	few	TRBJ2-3	TGTGCCAGCAGCCACAACCGACTAGCTTCTTGGTCAGATACGCAGTATTTT	CASSHNRLASWSDTQYF
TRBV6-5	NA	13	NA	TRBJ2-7	TGTGCCAGCGTCGGGAAGGACTCCTACGAGCAGTACTTC	CASVGKDSYEQYF
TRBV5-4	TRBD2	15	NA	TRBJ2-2	TGTGCCAGCAGCGCCGGGGGGGGCGCGGTCGGGGAGCTGTTTTTT	CASSAGGGAVGELFF
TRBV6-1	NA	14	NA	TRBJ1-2	TGTGCCAGCAGTGAAGCGCTAGGCCCCTATGGCTACACCTTC	CASSEALGPYGYTF
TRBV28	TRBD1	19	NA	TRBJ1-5	TGTGCCAGCAGGACCCCGACAGGGACAGGGAATCCGAGCAATCAGCCCCAGCATTTT	CASRTPTGTGNPSNQPQHF
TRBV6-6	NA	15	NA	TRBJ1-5	TGTGCCAGCAGAGCCCCGGGGGGCGTCGTTCAGCCCCAGCATTTT	CASRAPGGVVQPQHF
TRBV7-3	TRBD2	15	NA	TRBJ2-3	TGTGCCAGCAGCGAGTTCGGGGGGGAAGCAGATACGCAGTATTTT	CASSEFGGEADTQYF
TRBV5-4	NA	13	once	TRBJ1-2	TGTGCCAGCAGCTTGGAAGCCAACTATGGCTACACCTTC	CASSLEANYGYTF
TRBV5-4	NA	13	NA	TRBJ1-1	TGTGCCAGCAGCTCGGGACAGAACACTGAAGCTTTCTTT	CASSSGQNTEAFF
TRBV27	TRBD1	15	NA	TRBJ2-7	TGTGCCAGCAGTTTATCGTCGGGACAGTACTACGAGCAGTACTTC	CASSLSSGQYYEQYF
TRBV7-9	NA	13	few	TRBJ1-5	TGTGCCAGCAGCTTCAGTGCCGATCAGCCCCAGCATTTT	CASSFSADQPQHF
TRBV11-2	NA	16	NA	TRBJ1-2	TGTGCCAGCAGCTTAGATCTTTGGACAGAGGGCTATGGCTACACCTTC	CASSLDLWTEGYGYTF
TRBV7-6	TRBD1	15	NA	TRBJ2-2	TGTGCCAGCAGCCGCAGGGGGCCAGACACCGGGGAGCTGTTTTTT	CASSRRGPDTGELFF
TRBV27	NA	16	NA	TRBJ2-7	TGTGCCAGCAGTTTGACGAGACAGGTGATCTCCTACGAGCAGTACTTC	CASSLTRQVISYEQYF
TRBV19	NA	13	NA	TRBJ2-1	TGTGCCAGTAGTATACTAAGACCCCGGGATCTGTTCTTC	CASSILRPRDLFF
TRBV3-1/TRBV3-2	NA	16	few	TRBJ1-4	TGTGCCAGCAGCGCTGGGAACAGGGCAACTAATGAAAAACTGTTTTTT	CASSAGNRATNEKLFF
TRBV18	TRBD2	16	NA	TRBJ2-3	TGTGCCAGCTCACGAAGACTAGCGGGGTCCGTGGATACGCAGTATTTT	CASSRRLAGSVDTQYF
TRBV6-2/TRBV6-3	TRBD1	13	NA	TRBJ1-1	TGTGCCAGCAGTAACAGGGGATACACTGAAGCTTTCTTT	CASSNRGYTEAFF
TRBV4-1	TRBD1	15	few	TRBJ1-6	TGCGCCAGCAGCCAAGCTCCGGGACAGGCCATACCCCTCCACTTT	CASSQAPGQAIPLHF
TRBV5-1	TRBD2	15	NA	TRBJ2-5	TGCGCCAGCAGCAATAGCGGGGGGCCAGGAGAGACCCAGTACTTC	CASSNSGGPGETQYF
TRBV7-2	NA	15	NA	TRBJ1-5	TGTGCCAGCAGCTTAGCGGGGCCTAGCAATCAGCCCCAGCATTTT	CASSLAGPSNQPQHF
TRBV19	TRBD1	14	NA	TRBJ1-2	TGTGCCAGTAGACCCCGGGACAGCGTCTATGGCTACACCTTC	CASRPRDSVYGYTF
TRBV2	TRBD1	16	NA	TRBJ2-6	TGTGCCAGCAGTGAAAAGGGGGCGCAAGGGGCCAACGTCCTGACTTTC	CASSEKGAQGANVLTF
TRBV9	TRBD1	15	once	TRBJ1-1	TGTGCCAGCAGCGGTGGACAGGCGATGAACACTGAAGCTTTCTTT	CASSGGQAMNTEAFF
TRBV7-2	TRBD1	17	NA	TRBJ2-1	TGTGCCAGCAGCTTAGATATTTTAAGGGGGCCAAACAATGAGCAGTTCTTC	CASSLDILRGPNNEQFF
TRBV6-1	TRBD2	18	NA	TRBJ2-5	TGTGCCAGCAGTGAAGCCCGCCGGGGGGGCCCCGCAGTAGAGACCCAGTACTTC	CASSEARRGGPAVETQYF
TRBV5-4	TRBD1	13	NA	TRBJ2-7	TGTGCCAGCAGCTTTGGCGACAGGGGATGGCAGTACTTC	CASSFGDRGWQYF
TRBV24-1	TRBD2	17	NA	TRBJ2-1	TGTGCCACCAGTGCCTCCTCGGGACTAGCGGGATCCAATGAGCAGTTCTTC	CATSASSGLAGSNEQFF
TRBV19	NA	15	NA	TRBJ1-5	TGTGCCAGTAGTATTCAGTACTATAGCAATCAGCCCCAGCATTTT	CASSIQYYSNQPQHF
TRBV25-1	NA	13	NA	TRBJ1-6	TGTGCCAGCAGTGATCCCCTTAATTCACCCCTCCACTTT	CASSDPLNSPLHF
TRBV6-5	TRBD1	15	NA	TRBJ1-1	TGTGCCAGCAGTTACCCCGGGACAGGGTACACTGAAGCTTTCTTT	CASSYPGTGYTEAFF
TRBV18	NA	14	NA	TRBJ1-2	TGTGCCAGCTCACCACGAGCCGACAATTATGGCTACACCTTC	CASSPRADNYGYTF
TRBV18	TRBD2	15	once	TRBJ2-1	TGTGCCAGCTCACCGGGACTAGGCACCTACAATGAGCAGTTCTTC	CASSPGLGTYNEQFF
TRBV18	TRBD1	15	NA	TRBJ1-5	TGTGCCAGCTCGAGAGGACAGGGATCGGGTCAGCCCCAGCATTTT	CASSRGQGSGQPQHF